These 9 T cell receptor beta chains originate from one sample sequenced in a study of blood T cell repertoires in COVID-19. The method was immunoSEQ multiplex PCR; TCRdb's version includes in-frame clones alone and lacks a portion of them. This sample carries roughly 69,000 clones, roughly nine tenths of them seen once, and the ten largest clones take 3.5% to 5%. Sequenced input: peripheral blood. The receptors were sampled from a man aged 50 or older with active COVID-19.

There are a few counts of this clone. This chain uses TRBV6-6 with TRBJ1-5; 7 nucleotides agree with TRBD1. The CDR3 extends over 14 amino acids. V gave up 5 bases and J gave up 1 base; unmatched junction bases: 2. Per germline, CDR1 MNHNY and CDR2 SVGAGI (reference sequence). In DNA form, the CDR3 reads TGTGCCAGCAGTCCACAGGGGAGCAATCAGCCCCAGCATTTT. It yields the protein CASSPQGSNQPQHF.

This chain uses TRBV6-1 with TRBJ2-1; D ambiguous. CDR1 and CDR2 from the germline V gene are MNHNS and SASEGT. The CDR3 sequence is 15 residues long. With 3 bases removed from V and 3 bases from J, the gap between germline ends came to 12 bases. The CDR3 nucleotides are TGTGCCAGCAGTGATCTGGCCATTATCTACAATGAGCAGTTCTTC. This gives the protein CASSDLAIIYNEQFF.

The chain uses TRBV6-6 and TRBJ2-2; 11 nucleotides agree with TRBD1. The CDR3 runs 15 residues. V was clipped by 5 bases and J by 7 bases; unmatched bases: 6. The germline gives CDR1 MNHNY, CDR2 SVGAGI (reference sequence). The CDR3 DNA follows: TGTGCCAGCAGTCCCGGACAGGGGGCCAACGGGGAGCTGTTTTTT. This gives the protein CASSPGQGANGELFF.

The chain links TRBV5-4 to TRBJ1-1; a weak D match, TRBD1 (5 bases). Germline CDR1 is SGHNT and CDR2 is YYREEE (reference sequence). The CDR3 covers 15 residues. The germline V and J ends were trimmed by 4 bases and 6 bases, with 19 bases remaining between them. CDR3 sequence reads: CASSQNGGAGAEAFF. The CDR3 DNA sequence: TGTGCCAGCAGCCAGAATGGAGGGGCGGGGGCTGAAGCTTTCTTT.

The genes are TRBV18 and TRBJ2-7; D might be TRBD1 (6 bases). Germline V gives CDR1 KGHSH, CDR2 LQKENI. This CDR3 contains 16 residues. V was clipped by 2 bases and J by 2 bases, with 16 bases between them. CDR3 sequence reads: CASSPNRVGGPYEQYF. In DNA, the CDR3 is TGTGCCAGCTCACCAAACAGGGTAGGAGGACCCTACGAGCAGTACTTC. The full variable domain, its missing parts supplied by reference TRBV18 and TRBJ2-7, is NAGVMQNPRHLVRRRGQEARLRCSPMKGHSHVYWYRQLPEEGLKFMVYLQKENIIDESGMPKERFSAEFPKEGPSILRIQQVVRGDSAAYFCASSPNRVGGPYEQYFGPGTRLTVT.

The V gene is TRBV29-1, the J gene TRBJ2-3; 7 nucleotides line up with TRBD2. With 3 bases clipped from V and 1 base from J, the junction kept 1 base outside the gene matches. The CDR3 is 13 amino acids. The germline CDR1 and CDR2 sequences are SQVTM and ANQGSEA. CDR3 protein: CSVDAGGTDTQYF. The CDR3 bases are TGCAGCGTTGACGCGGGGGGCACAGATACGCAGTATTTT.

This clone was picked up a small number of times. V gene TRBV15 combines with J gene TRBJ2-3; the match to TRBD1 covers 9 bases. This CDR3 has 17 amino acids. Unmatched junction bases numbered 11, after V lost 0 bases and J lost 7 bases. Germline CDR1 is LNHNV and CDR2 is YYDKDF (reference sequence). The CDR3 DNA sequence: TGTGCCACCAGCAGAGAGATCCCGGGACAGGGTGGTAATACGCAGTATTTT. Its translation: CATSREIPGQGGNTQYF.

This sequence joins TRBV7-2 and TRBJ2-7; D is possibly TRBD2 (5 bases). This CDR3 is built from 14 residues. CDR1 is SGHTA, CDR2 FQGNSA, per germline. Trimming removed 5 bases from V and 0 bases from J, with 11 bases in between. CDR3 protein: CASSPFRGSYEQYF. Written as DNA, the CDR3 is TGTGCCAGCAGCCCCTTCCGGGGCTCCTACGAGCAGTACTTC. The full variable domain, rest sourced from reference TRBV7-2 and TRBJ2-7, is GAGVSQSPSNKVTEKGKDVELRCDPISGHTALYWYRQSLGQGLEFLIYFQGNSAPDKSGLPSDRFSAERTGGSVSTLTIQRTQQEDSAVYLCASSPFRGSYEQYFGPGTRLTVT.

The count of this clone is one. The chain recombines TRBV6-2 or TRBV6-3 with TRBJ2-7, with D possibly matching TRBD2 (5 bases). Trimming shortened V by 2 bases and J by 4 bases, and 9 bases separated the two germline ends. There are 13 residues in the CDR3. The germline V gene has CDR1 MNHEY and CDR2 SVGEGT. The CDR3 DNA follows: TGTGCCAGCAGTTACCGCCGGGGATACGAGCAGTACTTC. Protein sequence: CASSYRRGYEQYF.